The 27 T cell receptor beta chains below all came from one sample that was sequenced in a study of cytomegalovirus exposure and HLA in healthy donors. The PCR used 60 Vbeta and 13 Jbeta primers. The table came from immunoSEQ multiplex PCR; TCRdb's copy has only in-frame clones and leaves some out. Of some 170,000 clones in the sample, 75% to 85% were seen once. The source material was PBMCs. The receptor source for this set is a girl aged 2 to 10 in good health and CMV-seropositive.

The J gene is TRBJ2-7, the V gene TRBV19; 8 bases map to TRBD1. The CDR3 contains 15 residues. CDR1 LNHDA and CDR2 SQIVND come from the germline V gene (reference sequence). Losses at the gene ends were 3 bases for V and 3 bases for J; bases not matched to a gene: 7. CDR3 in amino acids: CASSIKLGQDYEQYF. The CDR3 nucleotides read TGTGCCAGTAGTATCAAACTGGGACAGGACTACGAGCAGTACTTC.

In this sample, this clone turned up once. The chain uses TRBV10-3 and TRBJ1-2; TRBD1 aligns across 7 bases. Germline CDR1 reads ENHRY; CDR2 reads SYGVKD. CDR3 size: 12 residues. The J segment lost 4 bases and the V segment lost 9 bases, leaving 5 bases of the junction unmatched. Here the CDR3 reads CAMGGTAYGYTF. The DNA for the CDR3 is TGTGCCATGGGCGGGACAGCCTATGGCTACACCTTC.

The rearrangement joins TRBV7-9 to TRBJ2-7; TRBD2 aligns across 14 bases. Germline CDR1 SEHNR, CDR2 FQNEAQ (reference sequence). This CDR3 is 17 amino acids long. V lost 5 bases and J lost 0; bases outside the gene matches: 6. CDR3 loop: CASSPTSGRAGSYEQYF. Here the CDR3 DNA reads TGTGCCAGCAGCCCGACTAGCGGGAGGGCAGGCTCCTACGAGCAGTACTTC.

This clone was observed once. This chain joins TRBV4-2 and TRBJ2-1; 8 positions match TRBD2. The ends lost 3 bases at V and 1 base at J; junction bases unmatched: 5. The germline V gene encodes CDR1 LGHNA and CDR2 YNFKEQ. The CDR3 contains 16 residues. CDR3 sequence reads: CASSQESGSSYNEQFF. Here the CDR3 DNA reads TGTGCCAGCAGCCAGGAAAGCGGGAGTTCCTACAATGAGCAGTTCTTC.

The gene calls are TRBV4-1 and TRBJ1-3; unclear D gene. The CDR3 runs to 17 residues. The V gene lost 3 bases and the J gene lost 0 bases, with 15 bases spanning the gap. In germline, CDR1 is MGHRA, CDR2 YSYEKL. The CDR3 DNA follows: TGCGCCAGCAGCCAGACGGCGCTGGGCTTCTCTGGAAACACCATATATTTT. Translation: CASSQTALGFSGNTIYF.

In this sample, this clone turned up a few times. The V call is TRBV7-9, the J call TRBJ1-1; D remains ambiguous. Looked up from germline, CDR1 is SEHNR and CDR2 is FQNEAQ (reference sequence). V lost 5 bases, J lost 8 bases, and 21 bases lay in between. The CDR3 contains 15 residues. CDR3: CASSGRLRDVSEAFF. CDR3 in DNA: TGTGCCAGCAGCGGGAGATTACGTGACGTGTCCGAAGCTTTCTTT.

In its sample, this clone was seen a few times. The genes are TRBV6-6 and TRBJ1-1; D possibly corresponds to TRBD1 (6 bases). The germline V gene has CDR1 MNHNY and CDR2 SVGAGI (reference sequence). This CDR3 region has 12 residues. V lost 11 bases and J lost 6, with 16 bases in between. CDR3 in DNA: TGTGCCTACCGAGAGGGGGGGGCTGAAGCTTTCTTT. This codes for CAYREGGAEAFF.

The V and J genes are TRBV11-3 and TRBJ2-3, with a weak D call TRBD2 (5 bases). There are 15 residues in the CDR3. V lost 4 bases and J 2 bases, leaving 13 bases between the germline ends. Germline CDR1 SGHNT, CDR2 YENEEA. CDR3 sequence reads: CASSSPRGHTDTQYF. DNA for the CDR3: TGTGCCAGCAGCTCCCCCCGCGGGCACACAGATACGCAGTATTTT.

This chain uses TRBV9 with TRBJ2-1; 8 bases map to TRBD2. There are 14 residues in the CDR3. CDR1 and CDR2 (germline): SGDLS, YYNGEE. With 0 bases clipped from V and 9 bases from J, the junction kept 5 bases outside the gene matches. CDR3 protein: CASSVAGGPVEQFF. The CDR3 DNA reads as TGTGCCAGCAGCGTAGCGGGAGGGCCTGTTGAGCAGTTCTTC.

The chain recombines TRBV30 with TRBJ1-1; maybe TRBD1 (6 bases). Germline V CDR1 and CDR2: GTSNPN, SVGIG (reference sequence). V lost 3 bases to trimming and J lost 1 base, with 18 bases between them. This CDR3 has 16 amino acids. CDR3 nucleotides: TGTGCCTGGAGCGCCAAACAGGGCTGGGGGAACACTGAAGCTTTCTTT. Protein product: CAWSAKQGWGNTEAFF.

The V call is TRBV28, the J call TRBJ2-1; TRBD1 agrees at 9 bases. The CDR3 spans 18 residues. The J segment lost 2 bases and the V segment lost 3 bases, leaving 11 bases of the junction unmatched. Germline values: CDR1 MDHEN, CDR2 SYDVKM. CDR3 in DNA: TGTGCCAGCAGTTTCCGGGACAGGGTCAGGAAGGCCTACAATGAGCAGTTCTTC. It specifies CASSFRDRVRKAYNEQFF.

This clone has just one count. This sequence joins TRBV27 and TRBJ2-1, with unresolved D. From germline, CDR1 is MNHEY and CDR2 SMNVEV (reference sequence). Trimming cost V 4 bases and J 13 bases, with 14 bases left between them. This CDR3 is 12 amino acids long. In nucleotides, the CDR3 is TGTGCCAGCAGTTCGACTCTTCTGGCCCAGTTCTTC. Translating gives CASSSTLLAQFF.

The J gene is TRBJ2-4, the V gene TRBV4-2; weak D call: TRBD2 (6 bases). Germline V CDR1 and CDR2: LGHNA, YNFKEQ. Trimming cost V 0 bases and J 3 bases, with 18 bases left between them. The CDR3 has 18 residues. The CDR3 coding sequence is TGTGCCAGCAGCCAAGATTACCTCCCAGGCGGGAACAAAAACATTCAGTACTTC. Protein: CASSQDYLPGGNKNIQYF.

In its sample, this clone was seen once. This rearrangement joins TRBV15 to TRBJ2-1; 10 bases are a match to TRBD2. Germline V CDR1 and CDR2: LNHNV, YYDKDF (reference sequence). V was clipped by 7 bases and J by 2 bases; unmatched bases: 5. The CDR3 is 15 amino acids. For the CDR3, the DNA is TGTGCCACCACTCGTAGCGGGAGGACCTACAATGAGCAGTTCTTC. This encodes CATTRSGRTYNEQFF.

The chain uses TRBV5-4 and TRBJ2-1; 8 bases are shared with TRBD2. Germline lookup yields CDR1 SGHNT and CDR2 YYREEE (reference sequence). The CDR3 runs 14 residues. Trimming removed 0 bases from V and 8 bases from J; junction bases left unmatched: 4. Here the CDR3 reads CASSLAGRAHEQFF. In DNA, the CDR3 is TGTGCCAGCAGCTTGGCCGGGAGGGCACATGAGCAGTTCTTC.

The chain couples TRBV5-1 to TRBJ2-1; 16 bases fit TRBD2. The CDR3 sequence is 19 residues long. Germline trimming cut 4 bases from V and 7 bases from J; bases unmatched to any gene: 14. Germline CDR1 reads SGHRS; CDR2 reads YFSETQ. CDR3 DNA: TGCGCCAGCAGCCCCACCCTGGGACTAGCGGGAGGGAATAGAAATGAGCAGTTCTTC. Translated, it gives CASSPTLGLAGGNRNEQFF.

This clone has a handful of counts. The chain recombines TRBV7-9 with TRBJ1-4; TRBD1 might be the D (5 bases). CDR3 size: 14 residues. CDR1 SEHNR and CDR2 FQNEAQ come from the germline V gene (reference sequence). Trimming shortened V by 5 bases and J by 10 bases, and 17 bases separated the two germline ends. In nucleotides, the CDR3 is TGTGCCAGCAGCGTTACAGGCGCCGGCGTAAAACTGTTTTTT. This translates into CASSVTGAGVKLFF.

This clone was detected a few times. The CDR3 DNA reads TGTGCCTGGAGTGAGGGACAGGCGGAAACTGAAGCTTTCTTT. This sequence encodes CAWSEGQAETEAFF. The chain couples TRBV30 to TRBJ1-1, with TRBD1 matching 8 bases. The J segment lost 5 bases and the V segment lost 1 base, leaving 6 bases of the junction unmatched. The CDR3 spans 14 residues. The germline gives CDR1 GTSNPN, CDR2 SVGIG (reference sequence). The complete variable domain, with remaining parts taken from reference TRBV30 and TRBJ1-1, reads SQTIHQWPATLVQPVGSPLSLECTVEGTSNPNLYWYRQAAGRGLQLLFYSVGIGQISSEVPQNLSASRPQDRQFILSSKKLLLSDSGFYLCAWSEGQAETEAFFGQGTRLTVV.

This chain joins TRBV6-5 and TRBJ2-2, with 8 positions matching TRBD2. This CDR3 has 15 amino acids. Germline lookup yields CDR1 MNHEY and CDR2 SVGAGI. The ends lost 6 bases at V and 3 bases at J; junction bases unmatched: 6. The DNA of the CDR3 is TGTGCCAGCAGCCGGGAGGGCCCGTACACCGGGGAGCTGTTTTTT. It specifies CASSREGPYTGELFF.

With respect to this clone: The same CDR3 arises from other DNA sequences in this sample as well. The chain is built from TRBV18 and TRBJ2-6; 9 bases agree with TRBD1. This CDR3 comprises 18 residues. V was pared by 3 bases and J by 0 bases, with 6 bases of the junction left unmatched. Germline V gives CDR1 KGHSH, CDR2 LQKENI. CDR3 in amino acids: CASSPSGQGFSGANVLTF. CDR3 DNA sequence: TGTGCCAGCTCACCTTCGGGACAGGGCTTCTCTGGGGCCAACGTCCTGACTTTC.

CDR3 sequence (DNA): TGTGCCAGCAGTTTATACGCGGTCTCTGGAAACACCATATATTTT. Translating gives CASSLYAVSGNTIYF. This chain links TRBV28 with TRBJ1-3; D is ambiguous. Looked up from germline, CDR1 is MDHEN and CDR2 is SYDVKM. Trimming cost V 1 base and J 0 bases, with 7 bases left between them. The CDR3 is 15 amino acids.

The V and J genes are TRBV14 and TRBJ1-1; 8 bases align to TRBD1. The CDR3 runs to 16 residues. Germline trimming cut 4 bases from V and 1 base from J; bases unmatched to any gene: 8. The germline V gene has CDR1 SGHDN and CDR2 FVKESK. DNA of the CDR3: TGTGCCAGCAGCCCAGGAATCGGACAGGGGAACACTGAAGCTTTCTTT. It specifies CASSPGIGQGNTEAFF.

The chain joins TRBV4-1 to TRBJ1-4; D remains unclear. This CDR3 has 16 residues. V gave up 2 bases and J gave up 4 bases, with 14 bases separating them. CDR1 and CDR2 (germline): MGHRA, YSYEKL. CDR3 sequence: CASSQKSSGGNEKLFF. DNA for the CDR3: TGCGCCAGCAGCCAAAAGTCTTCTGGCGGTAATGAAAAACTGTTTTTT.

The gene calls are TRBV9 and TRBJ1-2, with 7 bases aligning to TRBD1. V dropped 6 bases and J dropped 8; count of bases not matched to a gene: 10. The CDR3 totals 13 residues. Germline V gene data show CDR1 as SGDLS and CDR2 as YYNGEE. This CDR3 is CASNPTGAGGYTF. The CDR3 DNA reads as TGTGCCAGCAACCCTACAGGGGCGGGCGGCTACACCTTC.

The chain recombines TRBV30 with TRBJ1-4; no reliable D call. The CDR3 covers 15 residues. Germline CDR1 is GTSNPN and CDR2 is SVGIG (reference sequence). V lost 0 bases and J 3 bases, leaving 11 bases between the germline ends. The CDR3 protein is CAWSVPGLSNEKLFF. The CDR3 nucleotides read TGTGCCTGGAGTGTACCCGGGTTGTCTAATGAAAAACTGTTTTTT.

V gene TRBV6-4 combines with J gene TRBJ2-3; 13 bases fit TRBD2. Per germline, CDR1 MRHNA and CDR2 SNTAGT. The CDR3 covers 15 residues. V dropped 6 bases and J dropped 4; count of bases not matched to a gene: 4. CDR3: CASSAGTSGADTQYF. CDR3 nucleotide sequence: TGTGCCAGCAGCGCCGGGACTAGCGGGGCAGATACGCAGTATTTT.

In its sample, this clone was seen a few times. V gene TRBV5-4 combines with J gene TRBJ2-3; D gene unclear. The germline V and J ends were trimmed by 4 bases and 2 bases, with 14 bases remaining between them. The CDR3 runs 15 residues. In germline, CDR1 is SGHNT, CDR2 YYREEE (reference sequence). CDR3 in amino acids: CASSLRLPTTDTQYF. The CDR3 coding sequence is TGTGCCAGCAGCCTCAGGCTACCAACCACAGATACGCAGTATTTT.